This T cell receptor (beta chain) was documented in a study of glioma-infiltrating T cells. The V end was cut by 0 bases, the J end by 10 bases, with 12 bases between. The CDR3 is 13 residues long. Germline-derived CDR1 and CDR2 are LGHDT and YNNKEL (reference sequence). This clonotype was counted ten times or more. The iRepertoire nested amplicon-rescue multiplex PCR amplified TCR alpha and beta CDR3s from RNA. One entry per CDR3 protein, called by TCRdb with MiXCR from the multiplex PCR reads. The data contain 45,000 or so distinct CDR3 sequences, about a fifth of them singletons. The chain recombines TRBV3-1 with TRBJ1-1, with D maybe TRBD1 (6 bases). The TCR sequence derives from a human donor with low-grade glioma or glioblastoma, undergoing nonglioma brain surgery, or in good health (not recorded which). Source material: glioma tissue, nonneoplastic brain tissue, or PBMCs (not recorded which). The DNA of the CDR3 is TGTGCCAGCAGCCAAGATTTGGGGGCGCGAGCTTTCTTT. This encodes CASSQDLGARAFF.